This T cell receptor beta chain was captured by sequencing in a study of blood T cell repertoires in COVID-19. As originally analysed: Estimated nucleated cell counts came from reference gene primer amplification. The protocol was immunoSEQ multiplex PCR, while the TCRdb copy is restricted to in-frame clones and leaves out a portion. The DNA gave D and trimming, while V, J and clone size come from that table. The table lists over 400,000 clones, 88% of them singletons. This clone has only one observation. This CDR3 spans 13 amino acids. Looked up from germline, CDR1 is LGHDT and CDR2 is YNNKEL (reference sequence). Trimming shortened V by 3 bases and J by 4 bases, and 6 bases separated the two germline ends. Those enrolled, adults aged roughly 18 to 89 years, came from some 25 US areas. Recovery meant two consecutive negative NP/OP PCR tests, professional clearance, or resolved symptoms.

Source material: PBMCs or T cells enriched from blood (not recorded which). The source is a woman aged 60 to 75 who had recovered from COVID-19. This sequence joins TRBV3-1 (or the pseudogene TRBV3-2) and TRBJ2-2; D is uncertain. Written as DNA, the CDR3 is TGTGCCAGCAGCCAGAGAAGCACCGGGGAGCTGTTTTTT. Protein sequence: CASSQRSTGELFF.